The 22 T cell receptor beta chains given below trace back to one sample, sequenced in a study of Ad26.COV2.S vaccination and SARS-CoV-2 variants. Treatment specified: 19 received Ad26.COV2.S at low or high dose, single or two shots; about 5 received placebo; per-sample allocation not given. The samples were gathered on day 63 after the first injection of vaccine or placebo. TCRdb keeps only in-frame clones here, not all; method: immunoSEQ multiplex PCR. Altogether some 400,000 clones are present, about 88% being singletons, with the ten largest covering 1.5% to 2%. Source: peripheral blood, taken in a trial of Ad26.COV2.S vaccine versus placebo. These receptor sequences come from a person aged 18 to 59 who received the Ad26.COV2.S COVID-19 vaccine or a placebo.

CDR3 residues: CASSYRSGLGYGYTF. CDR3 bases: TGTGCCAGCAGTTACCGGTCCGGTCTAGGGTATGGCTACACCTTC. The chain has TRBV6-5 and TRBJ1-2; D remains unclear. The CDR3 covers 15 residues. CDR1 and CDR2 (germline): MNHEY, SVGAGI. V lost 2 bases, J lost 5 bases, and 15 bases lay in between.

CDR3 sequence (DNA): TGTGCCAGCAGCTCGATTCGGGACCACACCGGGGAGCTGTTTTTT. Protein: CASSSIRDHTGELFF. The rearrangement uses TRBV5-8 and TRBJ2-2, with D perhaps TRBD1 or TRBD2 (5 bases each). Trimming left V 3 bases short and J 3 bases short, with 12 bases between. Looked up from germline, CDR1 is SGHTS and CDR2 is YDEGEE. This CDR3 region has 15 residues.

This clone showed up just once. The rearrangement links TRBV9 to TRBJ1-2, with 10 bases fitting TRBD1. V was clipped by 4 bases and J by 2 bases; unmatched bases: 5. Germline lookup yields CDR1 SGDLS and CDR2 YYNGEE. This CDR3 spans 15 amino acids. This CDR3 reads CASSPGQGGNYGYTF. For the CDR3, the DNA is TGTGCCAGCAGCCCAGGACAGGGGGGGAACTATGGCTACACCTTC.

The gene calls are TRBV2 and TRBJ1-1; possibly TRBD1 for D (5 bases). The CDR3 contains 15 residues. Germline lookup yields CDR1 SNHLY and CDR2 FYNNEI. V was pared by 5 bases and J by 4 bases, with 17 bases between. The CDR3 spells CASSYTAGVGTEAFF. CDR3 coding DNA: TGTGCCAGCAGTTATACCGCGGGGGTGGGCACTGAAGCTTTCTTT.

The V call is TRBV3-1 (or the pseudogene TRBV3-2), the J call TRBJ2-1; no clear D. Trimming shortened V by 0 bases and J by 12 bases, and 9 bases separated the two germline ends. Germline CDR1 and CDR2: LGHDT and YNNKEL (reference sequence). CDR3 size: 12 residues. CDR3 coding DNA: TGTGCCAGCAGCCAAGATCGAGTAGGGCAGTTCTTC. Translated, it gives CASSQDRVGQFF.

V is TRBV18 and J is TRBJ1-4; 8 nucleotides agree with TRBD1. Trimming took 1 base from V and 3 from J; bases not matched to a gene: 4. CDR1 KGHSH and CDR2 LQKENI come from the germline V gene. This CDR3 comprises 16 residues. CDR3 region: CASSPRRDRPNEKLFF. The DNA of the CDR3 is TGTGCCAGCTCACCACGCCGGGACAGGCCTAATGAAAAACTGTTTTTT.

The gene calls are TRBV11-2 and TRBJ2-7; the D is unclear. The germline CDR1 and CDR2 sequences are SGHAT and FQNNGV. This CDR3 region has 12 residues. Trimming pared 7 bases from V and 3 bases from J, leaving 10 bases between. This CDR3 reads CASTPKIYEQYF. Here the CDR3 DNA reads TGTGCCAGCACCCCCAAGATCTACGAGCAGTACTTC. The full variable domain, rest sourced from reference TRBV11-2 and TRBJ2-7, is EAGVAQSPRYKIIEKRQSVAFWCNPISGHATLYWYQQILGQGPKLLIQFQNNGVVDDSQLPKDRFSAERLKGVDSTLKIQPAKLEDSAVYLCASTPKIYEQYFGPGTRLTVT.

The chain recombines TRBV6-5 with TRBJ2-5; the D gene is possibly TRBD2 (5 bases). The germline V gene encodes CDR1 MNHEY and CDR2 SVGAGI. V lost 2 bases, J lost 3 bases, and 7 bases lay in between. The CDR3 is 13 residues long. The CDR3 spells CASSYGLKETQYF. The DNA for the CDR3 is TGTGCCAGCAGTTACGGACTGAAAGAGACCCAGTACTTC.

This chain connects TRBV7-3 to TRBJ2-7; unclear D gene. This CDR3 is built from 13 residues. CDR1 and CDR2 from the germline V gene are SGHTA and FQGTGA. Trimming shortened V by 1 base and J by 3 bases, and 7 bases separated the two germline ends. The CDR3 DNA is TGTGCCAGCAGCTTAAGCCCGAACTACGAGCAGTACTTC. As protein: CASSLSPNYEQYF.

This sequence joins TRBV12-5 and TRBJ2-1, with D possibly being TRBD2 (5 bases). This CDR3 has 15 residues. Germline assignment: CDR1 LGHNT and CDR2 FRNRAP. Trimming stripped 4 bases from V and 6 bases from J, with 16 bases between. This CDR3 reads CASGSGLAALNEQFF. DNA of the CDR3: TGTGCTAGTGGTTCCGGACTGGCGGCTCTCAATGAGCAGTTCTTC.

The chain couples TRBV19 to TRBJ1-2, with no clear D. The V gene lost 1 base and the J gene lost 7 bases, with 7 bases spanning the gap. Germline V lookup: CDR1 LNHDA, CDR2 SQIVND (reference sequence). CDR3 length: 12 amino acids. CDR3 nucleotides: TGTGCCAGTAGTATAGTGACCTCTGGCTACACCTTC. It translates to CASSIVTSGYTF.

This clone was found a few times. The chain joins TRBV4-1 to TRBJ2-7; TRBD2 agrees at 13 bases. The CDR3 totals 16 residues. With V trimmed by 0 bases and J by 3 bases, 2 bases remained unmatched. Looked up from germline, CDR1 is MGHRA and CDR2 is YSYEKL. CDR3 loop: CASSQEGLAGVYEQYF. CDR3 nucleotides: TGCGCCAGCAGCCAAGAAGGACTAGCGGGAGTCTACGAGCAGTACTTC.

This sequence joins TRBV4-1 and TRBJ2-5, with D possibly being TRBD1 or TRBD2 (5 bases each). Germline CDR1 and CDR2: MGHRA and YSYEKL. The CDR3 loop spans 14 amino acids. Deletions cut 3 bases from V and 4 bases from J, with 12 bases between. The CDR3 DNA reads TGCGCCAGCAGCCATGGGGGAGTGGGAGAGACCCAGTACTTC. Encoded protein: CASSHGGVGETQYF.

This sequence joins TRBV6-6 and TRBJ2-1; D might be TRBD1 (6 bases). V was shortened by 6 bases and J by 0 bases, with 12 bases between the two germline ends. Germline CDR1 reads MNHNY; CDR2 reads SVGAGI (reference sequence). The CDR3 runs to 15 residues. CDR3 in amino acids: CASSSTGISYNEQFF. The CDR3 DNA reads TGTGCCAGCAGCTCGACAGGAATCTCCTACAATGAGCAGTTCTTC.

The chain employs TRBV20-1 and TRBJ2-5; 11 bases agree with TRBD2. The length of the CDR3 is 14 residues. J was trimmed by 5 bases and V by 3 bases; bases with no gene match: 5. Germline lookup yields CDR1 DFQATT and CDR2 SNEGSKA (reference sequence). The CDR3 loop is CSASVASGRETQYF. CDR3 sequence (DNA): TGCAGTGCTAGTGTGGCTAGCGGGAGGGAGACCCAGTACTTC.

This sequence joins TRBV5-1 and TRBJ2-7; 10 bases fit TRBD1. The V segment lost 4 bases and the J segment 3 bases; nucleotides outside the gene matches: 7. This CDR3 has 15 amino acids. From germline, CDR1 is SGHRS and CDR2 YFSETQ. Here the CDR3 DNA reads TGCGCCAGCAGCATCGGGACAGGGGACTTCTACGAGCAGTACTTC. The encoded protein is CASSIGTGDFYEQYF. The entire variable domain, with the rest obtained from reference TRBV5-1 and TRBJ2-7, is as follows: KAGVTQTPRYLIKTRGQQVTLSCSPISGHRSVSWYQQTPGQGLQFLFEYFSETQRNKGNFPGRFSGRQFSNSRSEMNVSTLELGDSALYLCASSIGTGDFYEQYFGPGTRLTVT.

The chain carries TRBV15 and TRBJ2-1; tentatively, D is TRBD2 (5 bases). CDR3 size: 14 residues. Germline V CDR1 and CDR2: LNHNV, YYDKDF (reference sequence). Trimming removed 5 bases from V and 5 bases from J, with 13 bases in between. CDR3 residues: CATSPGLANNEQFF. CDR3 sequence (DNA): TGTGCCACCAGCCCCGGACTGGCAAACAATGAGCAGTTCTTC.

The gene calls are TRBV7-9 and TRBJ2-1, with a possible D match to TRBD1 (6 bases). V was clipped by 0 bases and J by 6 bases, with 15 bases between them. The CDR3 loop spans 16 amino acids. CDR1 and CDR2 from the germline V gene are SEHNR and FQNEAQ (reference sequence). The CDR3 sequence: CASSLAQGTSLNEQFF. The CDR3 coding sequence is TGTGCCAGCAGCTTAGCTCAGGGGACGAGCCTCAATGAGCAGTTCTTC.

The rearrangement uses TRBV9 and TRBJ2-7, with 9 bases matching TRBD1. The CDR3 is made up of 15 amino acids. J gave up 2 bases and V 4 bases, and 7 bases lay outside the gene matches. In germline, CDR1 is SGDLS, CDR2 YYNGEE. The CDR3 bases are TGTGCCAGCAGCACGGGAACAGGGGGCCCCTACGAGCAGTACTTC. It translates to CASSTGTGGPYEQYF.

This clone was picked up one time. The chain joins TRBV20-1 to TRBJ2-4; weak D call: TRBD1 (5 bases). Germline CDR1 is DFQATT and CDR2 is SNEGSKA (reference sequence). The CDR3 contains 14 residues. Deletions cut 3 bases from V and 5 bases from J, with 14 bases between. CDR3 amino acids: CSASERQTQNIQYF. The CDR3 nucleotides are TGCAGTGCTAGTGAACGACAGACCCAAAACATTCAGTACTTC.

This clone occurred a few times. This chain links TRBV6-2 or TRBV6-3 with TRBJ1-5; D gene uncertain. There are 14 residues in the CDR3. CDR1 and CDR2 from the germline V gene are MNHEY and SVGEGT. Between the trimmed V and J ends, which lost 6 bases and 2 bases, there was a span of 11 bases. The CDR3 sequence is CASSSYGGNQPQHF. As DNA, the CDR3 is TGTGCCAGCAGCTCCTATGGAGGCAATCAGCCCCAGCATTTT.

This clone occurred once. CDR3 in DNA: TGCAGCGTTGCGGACAGGTCACTCTATGGCTACACCTTC. This gives the protein CSVADRSLYGYTF. V usage is TRBV29-1 and J usage is TRBJ1-2; 7 bases agree with TRBD1. The V gene's germline CDR1 is SQVTM and CDR2 ANQGSEA. This CDR3 is built from 13 residues. Trimming took 4 bases from V and 4 from J; bases not matched to a gene: 6.